Here is one T cell receptor (beta chain) with its context. It was with unique molecular identifiers that the TCRbeta library was prepared. TCRdb redid the calling of the PCR reads with MiXCR, one entry per CDR3 protein. There are hundreds of thousands of distinct CDR3 sequences in the sample; 10% to 15% occur only once, and around 2.2% lies in the top ten. The record originates from a study of T-cell reconstitution after alpha-beta-depleted transplantation in children. The V and J ends lost 1 base and 9 bases respectively, with 8 bases between them. Per the germline V gene, CDR1 is SGHDT and CDR2 is YYEEEE. The CDR3 runs to 13 residues.

The sequenced sample was PBMCs, mostly from graft donor cells, obtained 360 days after TCRalphabeta/CD19-depleted stem cell transplant. The source of this sequence is a male patient younger than 18 who had a stem cell transplant for acute myeloid leukemia, so the T cells may come from the graft donor. The rearrangement joins TRBV5-6 to TRBJ2-6; D remains ambiguous. CDR3 bases: TGTGCCAGCAGCTTGTGGGAAGGCAACGTCCTGACTTTC. Amino acid sequence: CASSLWEGNVLTF.